Listed below are T cell receptor beta chains from one sample, sequenced in a study of CD8+CD57+ T cells in acquired aplastic anemia. TCRdb used MiXCR to reprocess the reads, holding one entry per CDR3 protein. The repertoire holds 150,000 to 200,000 distinct CDR3 sequences, with over 40% as singletons. The sample taken for sequencing was sorted CD4+, CD8+, or CD8+CD57+ T cells (not recorded which) from PBMCs. The receptors come from a human donor with aplastic anemia. The CDR3 runs from the conserved cysteine through the conserved F or W. A D gene is named only where the DNA matches it firmly. Clone sizes are given selectively: once, few, many, or a class where the clone is expanded.

cdr3_length d_call j_call clone_size v_call cdr3_nt cdr3_aa
14 TRBD1 TRBJ1-2 NA TRBV6-1 TGTGCCAGCAGCCAGACAGGGGAAAGGTATGGCTACACCTTC CASSQTGERYGYTF
14 TRBD1 TRBJ1-4 many TRBV5-1 TGCGCCAGCAGCCGCGGGACAGGGCATGAAAAACTGTTTTTT CASSRGTGHEKLFF
15 NA TRBJ1-6 once TRBV10-3 TGTGCCATCAGCGCTTCGGGACTCCTAAATTCACCCCTCCACTTT CAISASGLLNSPLHF
15 NA TRBJ2-5 many TRBV20-1 TGCAGTGCTAGATCTGGGTTCGGCACGGGAGAGACCCAGTACTTC CSARSGFGTGETQYF
14 NA TRBJ1-4 many TRBV2 TGTGCCAGCTTGAGGGGGACACCTAATGAAAAACTGTTTTTT CASLRGTPNEKLFF
14 NA TRBJ2-1 NA TRBV6-5 TGTGCCAGCAGTTACGCCGGGCCAGTCGATGAGCAGTTCTTC CASSYAGPVDEQFF
14 NA TRBJ2-7 NA TRBV25-1 TGTGCCAGCAGTGGTGGTGACATATCCTACGAGCAGTACTTC CASSGGDISYEQYF
16 NA TRBJ1-3 NA TRBV28 TGTGCCAGCCATTCGGCAGCCCTGGATTCTGGAAACACCATATATTTT CASHSAALDSGNTIYF
14 NA TRBJ2-1 NA TRBV29-1 TGCAGCGTTGGGGTGACACTCGGGACCAATGAGCAGTTCTTC CSVGVTLGTNEQFF
13 NA TRBJ1-5 many TRBV19 TGTGCCAGTATGGACAGTGGGAATCAGCCCCAGCATTTT CASMDSGNQPQHF
15 NA TRBJ1-1 NA TRBV15 TGTGCCACCAGCGGGGGACTCTCGGCGGTCACTGAAGCTTTCTTT CATSGGLSAVTEAFF
16 TRBD2 TRBJ2-3 many TRBV12-3/TRBV12-4 TGTGCCAGCAGCCACCTAACCGCGGGGGGGGGAGATACGCAGTATTTT CASSHLTAGGGDTQYF
14 NA TRBJ2-7 few TRBV15 TGTGCCACCAGCAGAGAGAACAGGGGGGGCGAGCAGTACTTC CATSRENRGGEQYF
13 NA TRBJ2-2 many TRBV6-1 TGTGCCATCTCCCCAACGAACACCGGGGAGCTGTTTTTT CAISPTNTGELFF
14 TRBD1 TRBJ2-1 many TRBV7-2 TGTGCCAGCAGCTCAGGACAGGGTGGCAATGAGCAGTTCTTC CASSSGQGGNEQFF
13 NA TRBJ1-1 NA TRBV18 TGTGCCAGCTCACCATCAGCGAACACTGAAGCTTTCTTT CASSPSANTEAFF
12 NA TRBJ1-5 few TRBV24-1 TGTGCCACCAGTGAAGGGAATCAGCCCCAGCATTTT CATSEGNQPQHF
15 NA TRBJ1-5 NA TRBV10-3 TGTGCCATCAGTCCGACTAGCGGGGGCGGCCAGCCCCAGCATTTT CAISPTSGGGQPQHF
13 NA TRBJ1-5 few TRBV20-1 TGCAGTGTCCCGAGCCAAGGCAATCAGCCCCAGCATTTT CSVPSQGNQPQHF
13 NA TRBJ1-1 many TRBV20-1 TGCAGTGCTGCTGCAGGGCTTTACGCTGAAGCTTTCTTT CSAAAGLYAEAFF
13 NA TRBJ1-2 many TRBV7-9 TGTGCCAGCAGCCCGCGCGAGAGGGGTGGCTACACCTTC CASSPRERGGYTF
14 NA TRBJ1-3 NA TRBV19 TGTGCCAGTAACCCTCGGGTATCTGGAAACACCATATATTTT CASNPRVSGNTIYF
13 NA TRBJ1-1 NA TRBV7-3 TGTGCCAGCAGCTTAGAGGAGGGAACTGAAGCTTTCTTT CASSLEEGTEAFF
18 TRBD1 TRBJ1-5 few TRBV2 TGTGCCAGCAGACCAGGACAGGGAGGTGTTTTTAGCAATCAGCCCCAGCATTTT CASRPGQGGVFSNQPQHF
16 NA TRBJ1-3 many TRBV11-2 TGTGCCAGCAGCGCGTCCGGGACCCACCCTGGAAACACCATATATTTT CASSASGTHPGNTIYF
16 NA TRBJ2-5 many TRBV5-1 TGCGCCAGCAGCTTGAATCTCAGGTCGGGTGGAGAGACCCAGTACTTC CASSLNLRSGGETQYF
16 TRBD2 TRBJ2-1 many TRBV19 TGTGCCAGTACCCCCCTAGCGGGGGCCATCTACAATGAGCAGTTCTTC CASTPLAGAIYNEQFF
14 TRBD1 TRBJ1-2 few TRBV9 TGTGCCAGCAGGCGCCTCGGGACAGGGGTCGGCTACACCTTC CASRRLGTGVGYTF
14 TRBD1 TRBJ2-1 NA TRBV20-1 TGCAGTGCCAGACCGGGACAGGGATACAATGAGCAGTTCTTC CSARPGQGYNEQFF
12 NA TRBJ2-7 few TRBV20-1 TGCAGTGCTGCGGGACAGTTCTACGAGCAGTACTTC CSAAGQFYEQYF
11 NA TRBJ2-1 few TRBV29-1 TGCAGCGTTGATGTCGACAATGAGCAGTTCTTC CSVDVDNEQFF
17 NA TRBJ1-1 NA TRBV19 TGTGCCAGTAGTATAGGATCTTTCGGCAGGGGGAACACTGAAGCTTTCTTT CASSIGSFGRGNTEAFF
13 NA TRBJ1-2 many TRBV11-1 TGTGCCAGCAGCTCCTCGACGGGAGGGGGCTACACCTTC CASSSSTGGGYTF
14 TRBD1 TRBJ2-7 NA TRBV19 TGTGCCAGTAGACCAGGAACAACAGGGGGCGAGCAGTACTTC CASRPGTTGGEQYF
12 NA TRBJ1-2 NA TRBV2 TGTGCCAGCAGTGGAAGGCTGGTAGGCTACACCTTC CASSGRLVGYTF
14 NA TRBJ2-1 many TRBV6-6 TGTGCCAGCAGTTACTTGGAAGGGAGCGGTGAGCAGTTCTTC CASSYLEGSGEQFF
14 NA TRBJ1-4 NA TRBV15 TGTGCCACCAGCAGAGATTTGCAGGACGAAAAACTGTTTTTT CATSRDLQDEKLFF
14 TRBD1 TRBJ2-7 many TRBV6-1 TGTGCCAGCAGACGACAGGGTATAAGTCACGAGCAGTACTTC CASRRQGISHEQYF
14 TRBD1 TRBJ1-5 NA TRBV2 TGTGCCAGCAGTGGGACAGGGACCAATCAGCCCCAGCATTTT CASSGTGTNQPQHF
13 NA TRBJ2-7 NA TRBV5-1 TGCGCCAGCAGCTTGGCCCCCTCCTACGAGCAGTACTTC CASSLAPSYEQYF
14 NA TRBJ2-7 NA TRBV13 TGTGCCAGCAGCTTGATAGGGGAGGTTTACGAGCAGTACTTC CASSLIGEVYEQYF
16 NA TRBJ1-1 few TRBV5-1 TGCGCCAGCACCGTAAGTGGGGCCGTGGGCCCCACTGAAGCTTTCTTT CASTVSGAVGPTEAFF
13 NA TRBJ1-1 many TRBV11-3 TGTGCCAGCAGCCAAGGACTGAACACTGAAGCTTTCTTT CASSQGLNTEAFF
15 NA TRBJ2-2 many TRBV20-1 TGCAGTGCTAGCCCTCGATTAGCGGCTACCGGGGAGCTGTTTTTT CSASPRLAATGELFF
14 NA TRBJ1-5 many TRBV5-1 TGCGCCAGCAGCTTGGGACGAGGCAATCAGCCCCAGCATTTT CASSLGRGNQPQHF
14 NA TRBJ2-1 many TRBV7-7 TGTGCCAGCAGCTTAGGCGAGGGGAACAATGAGCAGTTCTTC CASSLGEGNNEQFF
15 TRBD2 TRBJ2-1 NA TRBV7-8 TGTGCCAGCAGCTTAGGACTAGCGGGGGGCAATGAGCAGTTCTTC CASSLGLAGGNEQFF
15 NA TRBJ2-1 NA TRBV13 TGTGCCAGCAGCTTCGGAGGGGGGCCCTACAAAGAGCAGTTCTTC CASSFGGGPYKEQFF
15 NA TRBJ1-6 NA TRBV20-1 TGCAGTGGACGGACCGCCGTCACCTATAATTCACCCCTCCACTTT CSGRTAVTYNSPLHF
11 NA TRBJ1-1 NA TRBV10-3 TGTGCCATCAGGGGGCGGGCTGAAGCTTTCTTT CAIRGRAEAFF
17 TRBD2 TRBJ2-5 NA TRBV25-1 TGTGCCAGCAGTGAATGGCGGGGACTAGCGGAGCAAGAGACCCAGTACTTC CASSEWRGLAEQETQYF
14 NA TRBJ1-3 NA TRBV18 TGTGCCAGCTCACCACCGGCGTTGGGAAACACCATATATTTT CASSPPALGNTIYF
16 TRBD1 TRBJ1-2 NA TRBV7-6 TGTGCCAGCAGCTTAGGGGGGACAGGGGGCGACTATGGCTACACCTTC CASSLGGTGGDYGYTF
16 NA TRBJ2-5 many TRBV4-3 TGCGCCAGCAGCCAAGGTGCCCTGACACCTCAAGAGACCCAGTACTTC CASSQGALTPQETQYF
13 NA TRBJ1-4 NA TRBV2 TGTGCCAGCAGCGAACAGGGTTTCGAAAAACTGTTTTTT CASSEQGFEKLFF
13 NA TRBJ1-2 once TRBV11-2 TGTGCCAGCAGCCCCGATCTGAACTATGGCTACACCTTC CASSPDLNYGYTF
13 NA TRBJ1-1 many TRBV4-1 TGCGCCAGCAGCCAAGTCGCTAGGACAGAAGCTTTCTTT CASSQVARTEAFF
16 NA TRBJ1-4 many TRBV7-2 TGTGCCAGCAGCTTAGCGGGGCGTGCAACTAATGAAAAACTGTTTTTT CASSLAGRATNEKLFF
13 TRBD2 TRBJ2-1 NA TRBV27 TGTGCCAGCAGTTTAAGTAACGTGGGACTACAGTTCTTC CASSLSNVGLQFF
15 NA TRBJ2-5 many TRBV18 TGTGCCAGCTCACCACCCAACAGGGCCCAAGAGACCCAGTACTTC CASSPPNRAQETQYF